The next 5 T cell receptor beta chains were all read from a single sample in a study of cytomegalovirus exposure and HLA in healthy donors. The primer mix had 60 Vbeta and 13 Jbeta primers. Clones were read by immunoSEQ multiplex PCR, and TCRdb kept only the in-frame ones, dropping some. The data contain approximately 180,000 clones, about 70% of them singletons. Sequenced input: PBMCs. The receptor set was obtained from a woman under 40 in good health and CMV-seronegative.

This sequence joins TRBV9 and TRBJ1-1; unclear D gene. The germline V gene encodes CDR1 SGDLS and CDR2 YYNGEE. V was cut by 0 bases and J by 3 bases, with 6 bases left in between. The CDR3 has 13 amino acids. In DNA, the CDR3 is TGTGCCAGCAGCGTAGATCAGGACACTGAAGCTTTCTTT. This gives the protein CASSVDQDTEAFF.

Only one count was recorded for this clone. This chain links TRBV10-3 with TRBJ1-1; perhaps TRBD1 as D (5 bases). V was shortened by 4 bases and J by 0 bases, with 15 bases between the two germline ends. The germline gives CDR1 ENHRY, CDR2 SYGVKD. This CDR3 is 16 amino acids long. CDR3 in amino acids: CAISGTRETLNTEAFF. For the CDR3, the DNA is TGTGCCATCAGTGGGACCAGGGAAACCTTGAACACTGAAGCTTTCTTT.

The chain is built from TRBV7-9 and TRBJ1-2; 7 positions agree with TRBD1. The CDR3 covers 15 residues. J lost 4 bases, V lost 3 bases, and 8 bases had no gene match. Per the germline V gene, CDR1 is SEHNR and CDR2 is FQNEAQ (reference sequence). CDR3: CASSLDRGPGYGYTF. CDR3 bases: TGTGCCAGCAGCTTGGATAGGGGGCCTGGCTATGGCTACACCTTC.

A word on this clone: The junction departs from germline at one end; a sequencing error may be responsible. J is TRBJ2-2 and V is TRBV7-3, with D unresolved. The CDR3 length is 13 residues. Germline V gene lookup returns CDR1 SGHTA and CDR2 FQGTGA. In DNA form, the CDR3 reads TGTGCCAGCAGCGTAACAGCCACCGGGGAGCTGTTTTTT. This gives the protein CASSVTATGELFF.

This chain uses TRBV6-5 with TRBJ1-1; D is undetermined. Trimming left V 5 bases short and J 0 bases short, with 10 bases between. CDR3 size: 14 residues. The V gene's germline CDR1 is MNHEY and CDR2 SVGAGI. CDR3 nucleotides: TGTGCCAGCAGTGAATATCTATTGAACACTGAAGCTTTCTTT. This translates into CASSEYLLNTEAFF.